The 20 T cell receptor beta chains listed next were all sequenced from one sample in a study of shared T cell receptors in the human thymus. Profiling relied on immunoSEQ multiplex PCR, and the TCRdb table lists in-frame clones only, not all of them. The profile shows hundreds of thousands of clones, roughly 90% of them singletons. The data also belong to a second study, concerning human thymus T cells.

The source material was thymocytes. These receptors originate from a boy under two years old with a congenital heart defect.

This chain joins TRBV30 and TRBJ2-4; TRBD1 agrees at 9 bases. J lost 4 bases, V lost 3 bases, and 7 bases had no gene match. The CDR3 contains 15 residues. In germline, CDR1 is GTSNPN, CDR2 SVGIG (reference sequence). The CDR3, as DNA: TGTGCCTGGAGGACAGGGGGGGGTGGGAAAAACATTCAGTACTTC. Encoded protein: CAWRTGGGGKNIQYF.

This clone appeared a few times. The chain is built from TRBV4-3 and TRBJ2-1; 10 nucleotides line up with TRBD2. J was trimmed by 1 base and V by 4 bases; bases with no gene match: 7. The CDR3 loop spans 17 amino acids. Germline loops: CDR1 LGHNA, CDR2 YSLEER. CDR3 sequence: CASSPEASGSSYNEQFF. CDR3 bases: TGCGCCAGCAGCCCAGAGGCTAGCGGGAGTTCCTACAATGAGCAGTTCTTC.

The genes are TRBV4-1 and TRBJ2-1, with 15 bases that match TRBD2. V dropped 4 bases and J dropped 0; count of bases not matched to a gene: 1. The CDR3 contains 17 residues. CDR1 is MGHRA and CDR2 is YSYEKL in the germline V gene. CDR3 sequence reads: CASSLGLAGGSYNEQFF. CDR3 sequence (DNA): TGCGCCAGCAGCCTGGGACTAGCGGGAGGCTCCTACAATGAGCAGTTCTTC.

This clone has a handful of counts. The V gene is TRBV4-3, the J gene TRBJ2-7; 9 bases fit TRBD1. CDR1 is LGHNA and CDR2 is YSLEER in the germline V gene. V lost 4 bases and J lost 4; bases outside the gene matches: 8. This CDR3 region has 15 residues. As DNA, the CDR3 is TGCGCCAGCAGCCGCCGGGACAGGGTTTCTTACGAGCAGTACTTC. Its protein product is CASSRRDRVSYEQYF.

The chain carries TRBV18 and TRBJ2-2; 7 bases fit TRBD2. V lost 0 bases to trimming and J lost 5 bases; unmatched junction nucleotides: 6. The CDR3 runs to 16 residues. Germline CDR1 is KGHSH and CDR2 is LQKENI. CDR3 DNA sequence: TGTGCCAGCTCACCACCAATACTAGCGAGGACCGGGGAGCTGTTTTTT. This encodes CASSPPILARTGELFF.

V is TRBV28 and J is TRBJ1-1, with a possible D match to TRBD1 (6 bases). Trimming took 2 bases from V and 4 from J, leaving 14 bases between them. Germline CDR1 is MDHEN and CDR2 is SYDVKM. The CDR3 length is 15 residues. The CDR3 sequence is CASSLGLQGRTEAFF. Here the CDR3 DNA reads TGTGCCAGCAGTTTAGGGCTACAGGGACGCACTGAAGCTTTCTTT.

This chain connects TRBV19 to TRBJ1-5; TRBD1 aligns across 8 bases. CDR3 length equals 19 residues. V dropped 6 bases and J dropped 0; count of bases not matched to a gene: 16. CDR1 and CDR2 from the germline V gene are LNHDA and SQIVND (reference sequence). The CDR3 here is CASRVYGQGPAYSNQPQHF. DNA for the CDR3: TGTGCCAGTAGAGTTTACGGACAGGGCCCGGCTTATAGCAATCAGCCCCAGCATTTT. The full variable domain, its missing parts supplied by reference TRBV19 and TRBJ1-5, is DGGITQSPKYLFRKEGQNVTLSCEQNLNHDAMYWYRQDPGQGLRLIYYSQIVNDFQKGDIAEGYSVSREKKESFPLTVTSAQKNPTAFYLCASRVYGQGPAYSNQPQHFGDGTRLSIL.

V is TRBV29-1 and J is TRBJ1-2; TRBD1 matches 7 bases. This CDR3 is 15 amino acids long. Germline V gives CDR1 SQVTM, CDR2 ANQGSEA. The ends lost 4 bases at V and 4 bases at J; junction bases unmatched: 12. The CDR3 here is CSVVSGTASLYGYTF. Written as DNA, the CDR3 is TGCAGCGTTGTCTCCGGGACAGCGTCCCTCTATGGCTACACCTTC.

This clone appeared a single time. Written as DNA, the CDR3 is TGTGCCAGCAGCTTGAGGGGGGGCTACACCTTC. It specifies CASSLRGGYTF. This chain uses TRBV5-4 with TRBJ1-2; possibly TRBD1 for D (6 bases). Germline assignment: CDR1 SGHNT and CDR2 YYREEE (reference sequence). Trimming pared 1 base from V and 8 bases from J, leaving 6 bases between. This CDR3 has 11 amino acids.

This clone occurred a few times. The chain couples TRBV6-1 to TRBJ2-5, with TRBD2 matching 9 bases. Trimming took 0 bases from V and 5 from J; bases not matched to a gene: 7. The CDR3 has 16 amino acids. CDR1 is MNHNS, CDR2 SASEGT, per germline. CDR3 coding DNA: TGTGCCAGCAGTGAAGCGCGCGCGGGAGGGGATGAGACCCAGTACTTC. Protein: CASSEARAGGDETQYF.

This clone has only one observation. V gene TRBV5-1 combines with J gene TRBJ2-2; 7 nucleotides align to TRBD2. The length of the CDR3 is 17 residues. J gave up 4 bases and V 4 bases, and 13 bases lay outside the gene matches. The germline V gene has CDR1 SGHRS and CDR2 YFSETQ. The CDR3: CASSQTSAGPLTGELFF. CDR3 nucleotides: TGCGCCAGCAGCCAGACCTCAGCGGGGCCGCTCACCGGGGAGCTGTTTTTT.

This clone was seen only once. V is TRBV5-4 and J is TRBJ1-1, with TRBD1 matching 7 bases. CDR3 length: 14 residues. Germline CDR1 reads SGHNT; CDR2 reads YYREEE (reference sequence). V lost 1 base, J lost 4 bases, and 4 bases stayed unmatched. The CDR3 nucleotides read TGTGCCAGCAGCTTGAAGTCAGGGGGCACTGAAGCTTTCTTT. Protein sequence: CASSLKSGGTEAFF.

Only one count was recorded for this clone. The rearrangement joins TRBV19 to TRBJ2-7, with 14 bases that match TRBD2. Germline assignment: CDR1 LNHDA and CDR2 SQIVND (reference sequence). V shed 5 bases, J shed 3 bases, and the junction held 18 bases outside the gene matches. The CDR3 is made up of 20 amino acids. This CDR3 is CASSRSRAGTSGRGDYEQYF. The CDR3 coding sequence is TGTGCCAGTAGTCGTAGCCGTGCCGGGACTAGCGGGAGAGGGGACTACGAGCAGTACTTC. The full variable domain, in which reference TRBV19 and TRBJ2-7 provide the parts outside the CDR3, is DGGITQSPKYLFRKEGQNVTLSCEQNLNHDAMYWYRQDPGQGLRLIYYSQIVNDFQKGDIAEGYSVSREKKESFPLTVTSAQKNPTAFYLCASSRSRAGTSGRGDYEQYFGPGTRLTVT.

This chain uses TRBV2 with TRBJ2-7; 8 positions match TRBD2. The CDR3 is 13 amino acids. Germline V lookup: CDR1 SNHLY, CDR2 FYNNEI. J was trimmed by 4 bases and V by 7 bases; bases with no gene match: 6. The CDR3 region is CASTSGGGYEQYF. CDR3 coding DNA: TGTGCCAGCACTAGCGGCGGGGGGTACGAGCAGTACTTC.

The chain joins TRBV29-1 to TRBJ2-3; D is possibly TRBD1 (6 bases). This CDR3 has 14 amino acids. Trimming removed 8 bases from V and 2 bases from J, with 17 bases in between. CDR1 SQVTM and CDR2 ANQGSEA come from the germline V gene. The CDR3 DNA sequence: TGCAGCTTTGTTCCAGGGGCCTCCACAGATACGCAGTATTTT. The encoded protein is CSFVPGASTDTQYF.

This clone has a single count. This chain connects TRBV29-1 to TRBJ2-3, with a possible D match to TRBD1 (6 bases). V was clipped by 0 bases and J by 7 bases, with 29 bases between them. The length of the CDR3 is 19 residues. Looked up from germline, CDR1 is SQVTM and CDR2 is ANQGSEA. CDR3 residues: CSVEDQSHSKTGRSYTQYF. For the CDR3, the DNA is TGCAGCGTTGAAGACCAGAGCCATTCAAAAACAGGGAGAAGTTATACGCAGTATTTT.

This clone was seen just once. The chain combines TRBV7-2 with TRBJ1-2, with D unresolved. The CDR3 has 15 residues. Germline CDR1 reads SGHTA; CDR2 reads FQGNSA. V lost 5 bases to trimming and J lost 0 bases, with 13 bases between them. The CDR3 reads CASSPRDTANYGYTF. In DNA, the CDR3 is TGTGCCAGCAGCCCCCGAGATACAGCTAACTATGGCTACACCTTC.

A remark on this clone: Distinct nucleotide sequences in the sample also encode this CDR3. V usage is TRBV2 and J usage is TRBJ2-1; 10 positions match TRBD2. Unmatched junction bases numbered 2, after V lost 5 bases and J lost 4 bases. Germline CDR1 and CDR2: SNHLY and FYNNEI. The CDR3 runs 14 residues. In nucleotides, the CDR3 is TGTGCCAGCAGTCCACTAGCGGGATACAATGAGCAGTTCTTC. Translation: CASSPLAGYNEQFF.

The table lists this clone with a count of one. The chain links TRBV7-2 to TRBJ1-1; 7 bases align to TRBD1. The CDR3 extends over 15 amino acids. CDR1 is SGHTA and CDR2 is FQGNSA in the germline V gene. Trimming at V came to 5 bases and at J to 0 bases, leaving 6 bases not matched to a gene. CDR3 protein: CASSPRQGMNTEAFF. In DNA, the CDR3 is TGTGCCAGCAGCCCCCGACAGGGAATGAACACTGAAGCTTTCTTT.

This chain uses TRBV10-1 with TRBJ1-5; no definite D call. Germline CDR1 and CDR2: WNHNN and SYGVQD (reference sequence). This CDR3 region has 16 residues. Deletions cut 0 bases from V and 0 bases from J, with 9 bases between. CDR3 residues: CASSESRGNSNQPQHF. Written as DNA, the CDR3 is TGCGCCAGCAGTGAGTCACGGGGAAATAGCAATCAGCCCCAGCATTTT.